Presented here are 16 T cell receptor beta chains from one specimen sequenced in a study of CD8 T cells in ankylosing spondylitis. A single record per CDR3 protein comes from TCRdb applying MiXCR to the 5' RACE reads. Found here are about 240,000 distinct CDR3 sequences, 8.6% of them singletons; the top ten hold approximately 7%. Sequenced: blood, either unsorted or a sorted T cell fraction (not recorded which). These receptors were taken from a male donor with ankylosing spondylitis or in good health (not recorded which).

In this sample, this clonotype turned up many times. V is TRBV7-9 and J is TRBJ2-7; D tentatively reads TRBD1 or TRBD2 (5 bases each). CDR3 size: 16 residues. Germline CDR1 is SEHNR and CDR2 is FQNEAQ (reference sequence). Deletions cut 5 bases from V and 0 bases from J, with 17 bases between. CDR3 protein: CASSGDEGRTSYEQYF. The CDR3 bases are TGTGCCAGCAGCGGGGATGAGGGACGGACCTCCTACGAGCAGTACTTC.

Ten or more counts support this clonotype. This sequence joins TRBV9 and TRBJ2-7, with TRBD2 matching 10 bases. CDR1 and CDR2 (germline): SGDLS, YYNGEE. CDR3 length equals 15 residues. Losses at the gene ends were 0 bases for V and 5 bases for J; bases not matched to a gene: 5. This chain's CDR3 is CASSVGASGGNEQYF. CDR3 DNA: TGTGCCAGCAGCGTAGGGGCTAGCGGGGGCAACGAGCAGTACTTC. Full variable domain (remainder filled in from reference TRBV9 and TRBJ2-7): DSGVTQTPKHLITATGQRVTLRCSPRSGDLSVYWYQQSLDQGLQFLIQYYNGEERAKGNILERFSAQQFPDLHSELNLSSLELGDSALYFCASSVGASGGNEQYFGPGTRLTVT.

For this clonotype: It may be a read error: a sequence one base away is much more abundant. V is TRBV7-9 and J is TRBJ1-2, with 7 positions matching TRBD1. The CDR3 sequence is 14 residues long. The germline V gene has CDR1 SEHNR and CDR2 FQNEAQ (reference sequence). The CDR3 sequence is CASSFDRENYVYTF. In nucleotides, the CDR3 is TGTGCCAGCAGCTTCGACAGGGAAAACTATGTCTACACCTTC.

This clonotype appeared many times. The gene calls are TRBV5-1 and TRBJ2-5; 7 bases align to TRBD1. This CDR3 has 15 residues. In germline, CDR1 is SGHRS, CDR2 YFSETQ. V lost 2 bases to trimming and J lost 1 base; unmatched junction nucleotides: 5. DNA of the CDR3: TGCGCCAGCAGCTTATCGGGACAGCTCCAAGAGACCCAGTACTTC. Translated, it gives CASSLSGQLQETQYF. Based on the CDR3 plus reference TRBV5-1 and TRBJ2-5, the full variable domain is KAGVTQTPRYLIKTRGQQVTLSCSPISGHRSVSWYQQTPGQGLQFLFEYFSETQRNKGNFPGRFSGRQFSNSRSEMNVSTLELGDSALYLCASSLSGQLQETQYFGPGTRLLVL.

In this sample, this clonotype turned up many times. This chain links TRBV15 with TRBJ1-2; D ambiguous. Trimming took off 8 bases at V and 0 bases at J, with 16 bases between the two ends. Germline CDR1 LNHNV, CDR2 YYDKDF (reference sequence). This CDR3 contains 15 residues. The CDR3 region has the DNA TGTGCCACCCTTCCGTTGGAGGACGCTAACTATGGCTACACCTTC. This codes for CATLPLEDANYGYTF.

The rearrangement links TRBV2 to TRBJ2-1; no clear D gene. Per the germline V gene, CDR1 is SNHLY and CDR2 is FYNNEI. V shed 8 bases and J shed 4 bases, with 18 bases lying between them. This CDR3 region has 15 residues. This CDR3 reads CASQFTGRLYNEQFF. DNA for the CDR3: TGTGCCAGCCAATTCACCGGCCGACTTTACAATGAGCAGTTCTTC.

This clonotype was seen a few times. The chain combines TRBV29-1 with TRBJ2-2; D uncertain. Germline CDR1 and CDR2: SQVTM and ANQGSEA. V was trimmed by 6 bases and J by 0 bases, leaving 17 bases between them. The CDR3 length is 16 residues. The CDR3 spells CSVELLQRPNTGELFF. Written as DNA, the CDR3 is TGCAGCGTGGAACTTCTACAGAGACCGAACACCGGGGAGCTGTTTTTT.

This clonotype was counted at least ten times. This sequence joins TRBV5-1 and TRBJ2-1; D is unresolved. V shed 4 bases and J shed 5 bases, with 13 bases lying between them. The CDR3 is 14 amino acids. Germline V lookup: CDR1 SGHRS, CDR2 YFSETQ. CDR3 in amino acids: CASSTEDTDNEQFF. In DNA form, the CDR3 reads TGCGCCAGCAGCACAGAAGACACGGACAATGAGCAGTTCTTC.

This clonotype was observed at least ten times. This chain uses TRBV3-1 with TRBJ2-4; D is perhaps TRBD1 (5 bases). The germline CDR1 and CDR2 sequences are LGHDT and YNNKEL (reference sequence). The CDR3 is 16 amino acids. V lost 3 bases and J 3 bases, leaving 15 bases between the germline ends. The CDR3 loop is CASSQETRVDKNIQYF. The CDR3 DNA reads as TGTGCCAGCAGCCAGGAAACCAGGGTAGACAAAAACATTCAGTACTTC.

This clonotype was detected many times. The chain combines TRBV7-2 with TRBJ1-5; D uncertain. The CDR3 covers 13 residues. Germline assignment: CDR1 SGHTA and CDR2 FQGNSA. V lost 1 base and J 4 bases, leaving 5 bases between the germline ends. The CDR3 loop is CASSLGVNQPQHF. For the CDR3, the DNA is TGTGCCAGCAGCTTAGGAGTGAATCAGCCCCAGCATTTT.

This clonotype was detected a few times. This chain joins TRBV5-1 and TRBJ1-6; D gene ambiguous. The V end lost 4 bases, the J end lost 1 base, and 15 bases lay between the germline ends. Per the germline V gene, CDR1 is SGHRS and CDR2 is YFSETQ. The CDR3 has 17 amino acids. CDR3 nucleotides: TGCGCCAGCAGCCCGGCTGCGTGGATGTCCTATAATTCACCCCTCCACTTT. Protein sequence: CASSPAAWMSYNSPLHF.

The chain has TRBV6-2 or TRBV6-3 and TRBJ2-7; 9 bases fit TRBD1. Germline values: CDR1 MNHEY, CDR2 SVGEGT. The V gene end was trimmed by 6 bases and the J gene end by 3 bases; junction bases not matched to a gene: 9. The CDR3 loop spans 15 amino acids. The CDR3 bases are TGTGCCAGCAGCCCCCCGGGGACAGGGATCTACGAGCAGTACTTC. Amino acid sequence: CASSPPGTGIYEQYF.

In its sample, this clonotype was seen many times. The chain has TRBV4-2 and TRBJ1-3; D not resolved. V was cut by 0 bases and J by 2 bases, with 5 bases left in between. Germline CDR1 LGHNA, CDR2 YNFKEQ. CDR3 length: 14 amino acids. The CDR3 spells CASSQDRTGNTIYF. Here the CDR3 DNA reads TGTGCCAGCAGCCAAGATAGGACTGGAAACACCATATATTTT.

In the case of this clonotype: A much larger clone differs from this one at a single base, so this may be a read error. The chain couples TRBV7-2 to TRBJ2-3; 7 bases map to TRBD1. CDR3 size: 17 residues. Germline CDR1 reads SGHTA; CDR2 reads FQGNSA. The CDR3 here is CASSSPGQIISTDRQYF. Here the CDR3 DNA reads TGTGCCAGCAGCTCACCGGGACAGATCATATCCACAGATAGGCAGTATTTT.

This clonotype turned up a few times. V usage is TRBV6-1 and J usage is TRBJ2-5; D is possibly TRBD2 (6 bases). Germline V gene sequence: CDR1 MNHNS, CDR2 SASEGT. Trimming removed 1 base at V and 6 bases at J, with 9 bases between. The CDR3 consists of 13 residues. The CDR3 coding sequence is TGTGCCAGCAGTGAAGGGGGGAGGCAGACCCAGTACTTC. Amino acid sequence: CASSEGGRQTQYF.

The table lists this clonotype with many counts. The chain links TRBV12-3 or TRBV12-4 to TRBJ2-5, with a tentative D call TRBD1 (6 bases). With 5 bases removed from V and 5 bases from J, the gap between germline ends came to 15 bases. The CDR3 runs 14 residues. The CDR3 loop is CASSPTGSMETQYF. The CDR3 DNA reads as TGTGCCAGCAGTCCCACAGGGAGTATGGAGACCCAGTACTTC.